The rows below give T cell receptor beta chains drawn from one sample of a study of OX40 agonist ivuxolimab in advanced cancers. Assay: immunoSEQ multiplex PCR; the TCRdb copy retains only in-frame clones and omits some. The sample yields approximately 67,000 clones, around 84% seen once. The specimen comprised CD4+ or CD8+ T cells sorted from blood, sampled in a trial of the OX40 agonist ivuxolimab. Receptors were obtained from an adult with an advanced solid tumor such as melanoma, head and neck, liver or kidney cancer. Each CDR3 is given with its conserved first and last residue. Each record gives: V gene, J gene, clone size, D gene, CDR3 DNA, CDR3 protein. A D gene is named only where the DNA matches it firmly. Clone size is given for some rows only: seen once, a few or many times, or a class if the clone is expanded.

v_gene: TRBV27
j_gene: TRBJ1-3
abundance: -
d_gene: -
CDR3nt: TGTGCCAGCAGGATGAAGGCGACTGGCGGAAACACCATATATTTT
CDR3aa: CASRMKATGGNTIYF

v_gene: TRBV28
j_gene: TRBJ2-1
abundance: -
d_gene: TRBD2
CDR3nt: TGTGCCAGCAGTCCCCAACTAGCGGGAGGGCGAAATGAGCAGTTCTTC
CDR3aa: CASSPQLAGGRNEQFF

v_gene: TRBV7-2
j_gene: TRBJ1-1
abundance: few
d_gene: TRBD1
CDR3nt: TGTGCCAGCAGCTCCTTCCCCAGGGGGCGATACACTGAAGCTTTCTTT
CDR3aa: CASSSFPRGRYTEAFF

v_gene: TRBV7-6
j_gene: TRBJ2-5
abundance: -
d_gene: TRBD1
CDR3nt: TGTGCCAGCAGCACCCCGGGACAGCCTCAAGAGACCCAGTACTTC
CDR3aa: CASSTPGQPQETQYF

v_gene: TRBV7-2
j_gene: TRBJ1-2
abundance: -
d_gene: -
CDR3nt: TGTGCCAGCAGCCAACGACAGTTCTATGGCTACACCTTC
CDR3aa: CASSQRQFYGYTF

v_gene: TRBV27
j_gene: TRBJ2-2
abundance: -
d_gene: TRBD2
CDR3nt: TGTGCCAGCAACACGGCGGGAGATCCCACCGGGGAGCTGTTTTTT
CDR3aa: CASNTAGDPTGELFF

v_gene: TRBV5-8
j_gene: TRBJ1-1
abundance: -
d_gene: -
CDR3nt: TGTGCCAGCGAACCGGGGGGATGGACTGAAGCTTTCTTT
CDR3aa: CASEPGGWTEAFF

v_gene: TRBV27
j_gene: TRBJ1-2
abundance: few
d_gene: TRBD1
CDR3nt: TGTGCCAGCAGTGTTGACAGGGGATGGGGCTATGGCTACACCTTC
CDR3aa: CASSVDRGWGYGYTF

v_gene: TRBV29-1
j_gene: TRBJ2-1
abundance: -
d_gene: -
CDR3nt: TGCAGCGTACCGGACGAAGCGGTTCATGAGCAGTTCTTC
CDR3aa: CSVPDEAVHEQFF

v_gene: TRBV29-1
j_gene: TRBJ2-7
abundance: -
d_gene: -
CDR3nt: TGCAGCGTTGAACTCAAGCTAGCAGCCATCTACGAGCAGTACTTC
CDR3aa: CSVELKLAAIYEQYF

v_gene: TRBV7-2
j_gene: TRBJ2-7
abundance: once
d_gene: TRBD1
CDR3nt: TGTGCCAGCAGCTTGCGGACAGGGGACTACGAGCAGTACTTC
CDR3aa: CASSLRTGDYEQYF

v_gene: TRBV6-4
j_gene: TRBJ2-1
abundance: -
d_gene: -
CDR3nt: TGTGCCAGCAGTGACTCGAGGGGGGACAATGAGCAGTTCTTC
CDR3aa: CASSDSRGDNEQFF

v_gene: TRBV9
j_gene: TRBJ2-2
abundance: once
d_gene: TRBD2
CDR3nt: TGTGCCAGCAGCTCCCCGGGACTAGCGGGAGCGGGGGAGCTGTTTTTT
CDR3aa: CASSSPGLAGAGELFF

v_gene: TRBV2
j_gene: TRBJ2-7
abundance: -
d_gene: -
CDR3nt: TGTGCCAGCAGTGACGAAGGGTACGAGCAGTACTTC
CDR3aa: CASSDEGYEQYF

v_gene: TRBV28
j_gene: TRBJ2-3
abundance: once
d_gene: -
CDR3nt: TGTGCCAGCAGTCTGCCTATAGGCCAAGATACGCAGTATTTT
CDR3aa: CASSLPIGQDTQYF

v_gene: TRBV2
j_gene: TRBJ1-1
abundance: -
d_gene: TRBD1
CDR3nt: TGTGCCAGCAGTGATACGGCAGGGGGGCTCCCTCTTGAAGCTTTCTTT
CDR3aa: CASSDTAGGLPLEAFF

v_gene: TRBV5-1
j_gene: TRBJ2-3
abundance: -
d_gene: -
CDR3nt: TGCGCCAGCAGCGAACAGCGATGGGGCACAGATACGCAGTATTTT
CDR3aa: CASSEQRWGTDTQYF

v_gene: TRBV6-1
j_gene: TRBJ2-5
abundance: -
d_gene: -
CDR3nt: TGTGCCAGTTCGTACCAAGAGACCCAGTACTTC
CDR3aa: CASSYQETQYF

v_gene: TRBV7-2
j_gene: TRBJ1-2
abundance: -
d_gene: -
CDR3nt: TGTGCCAGCAGCCCCACGGGCAGCTACACCTTC
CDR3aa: CASSPTGSYTF

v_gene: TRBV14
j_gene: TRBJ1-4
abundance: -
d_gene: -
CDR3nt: TGTGCCAGCAGCCCCCTTGGCAGGGTGGGTGAAAAACTGTTTTTT
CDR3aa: CASSPLGRVGEKLFF

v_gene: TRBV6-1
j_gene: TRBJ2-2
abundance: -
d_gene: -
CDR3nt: TGTGCCAGCAATTATGGGGTAACCGGGGAGCTGTTTTTT
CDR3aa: CASNYGVTGELFF

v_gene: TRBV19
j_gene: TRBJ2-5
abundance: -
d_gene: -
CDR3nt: TGTGCCAGTAGTATTAGGGACTCCCCAGCGACCCAGTACTTC
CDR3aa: CASSIRDSPATQYF

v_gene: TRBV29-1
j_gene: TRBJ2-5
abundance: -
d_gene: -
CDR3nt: TGCAGCGTTGAAGATCCGAGACTCCAAGAGACCCAGTACTTC
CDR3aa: CSVEDPRLQETQYF

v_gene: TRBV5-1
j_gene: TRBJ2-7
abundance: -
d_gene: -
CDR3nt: TGCGCCAGCAGCGCCCCGGGGACCTACGAGCAGTACTTC
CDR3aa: CASSAPGTYEQYF

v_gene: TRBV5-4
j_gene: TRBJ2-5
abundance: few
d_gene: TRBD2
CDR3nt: TGTGCCAGCAGCTTGGCCCGGGCTAGCGGGACAGAGACCCAGTACTTC
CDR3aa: CASSLARASGTETQYF

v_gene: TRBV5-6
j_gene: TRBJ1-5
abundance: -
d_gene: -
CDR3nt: TGTGCCAGCAGCTTTCGGGGGAACAATCAGCCCCAGCATTTT
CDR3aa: CASSFRGNNQPQHF

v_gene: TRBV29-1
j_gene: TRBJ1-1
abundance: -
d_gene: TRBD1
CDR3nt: TGCAGCGGTCGAGCCAGGGGGCAGGGTGAAGCTTTCTTT
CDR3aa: CSGRARGQGEAFF

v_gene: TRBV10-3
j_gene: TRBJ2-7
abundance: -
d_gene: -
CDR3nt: TGTGCCATCAGCCCGACTAGTTCCTACGAGCAGTACTTC
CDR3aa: CAISPTSSYEQYF

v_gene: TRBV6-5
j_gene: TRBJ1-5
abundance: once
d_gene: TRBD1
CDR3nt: TGTGCCAGCAGTTCCATCCAGGGGGCTGGCAATCAGCCCCAGCATTTT
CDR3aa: CASSSIQGAGNQPQHF

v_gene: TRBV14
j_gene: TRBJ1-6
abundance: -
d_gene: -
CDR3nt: TGTGCCAGCAGCCAATTGGGGGGAGATTCACCCCTCCACTTT
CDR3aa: CASSQLGGDSPLHF

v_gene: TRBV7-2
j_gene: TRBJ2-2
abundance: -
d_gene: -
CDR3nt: TGTGCCAGCAGCTTATATTCGGGTCGGGGTCCCGGGGAGCTGTTTTTT
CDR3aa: CASSLYSGRGPGELFF

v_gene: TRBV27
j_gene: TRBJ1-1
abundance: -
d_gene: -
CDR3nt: TGTGCCAGCAGTGCGTATGAGGACACTGAAGCTTTCTTT
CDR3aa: CASSAYEDTEAFF

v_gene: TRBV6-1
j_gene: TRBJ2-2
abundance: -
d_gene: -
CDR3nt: TGTGCCAGCAGTGCCTCGGAGGGAGGCACCGGGGAGCTGTTTTTT
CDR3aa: CASSASEGGTGELFF

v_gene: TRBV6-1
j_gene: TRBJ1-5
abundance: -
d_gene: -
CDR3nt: TGTGCCGGCAGTGACAGTAACACTCAGCCCCAGCATTTT
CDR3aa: CAGSDSNTQPQHF

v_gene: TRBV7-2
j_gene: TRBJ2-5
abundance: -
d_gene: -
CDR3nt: TGTGCCAGCAGCCCATCTCAGGGCTCCCTTCGGCAAGAGACCCAGTACTTC
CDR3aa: CASSPSQGSLRQETQYF

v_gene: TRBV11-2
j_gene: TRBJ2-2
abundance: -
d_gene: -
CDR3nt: TGTGCCAGCAGCCGCCCCGAGGAAAACACCGGGGAGCTGTTTTTT
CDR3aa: CASSRPEENTGELFF

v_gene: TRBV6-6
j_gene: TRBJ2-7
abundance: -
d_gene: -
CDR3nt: TGTGCCAGCAGTTCCCTCGGAGTTCAGGGGAGCTACGAGCAGTACTTC
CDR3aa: CASSSLGVQGSYEQYF

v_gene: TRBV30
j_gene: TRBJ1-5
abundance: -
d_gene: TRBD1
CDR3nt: TGTGCCTGGACTTCGGGACAGGGTAGGAATCAGCCCCAGCATTTT
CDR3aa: CAWTSGQGRNQPQHF

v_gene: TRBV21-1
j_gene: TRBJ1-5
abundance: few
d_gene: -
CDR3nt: TGTGCCATCCCCTGGTATCAGCCCCAGCATTTT
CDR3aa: CAIPWYQPQHF

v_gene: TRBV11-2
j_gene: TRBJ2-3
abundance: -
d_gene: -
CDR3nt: TGTGCCAGCAGCTTATTTTCCGGGACAGATACGCAGTATTTT
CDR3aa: CASSLFSGTDTQYF

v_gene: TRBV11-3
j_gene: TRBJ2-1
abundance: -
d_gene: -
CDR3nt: TGTGCCAGCAGCTTAGGAGGGGCTAAGGGCAATGAGCAGTTCTTC
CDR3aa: CASSLGGAKGNEQFF

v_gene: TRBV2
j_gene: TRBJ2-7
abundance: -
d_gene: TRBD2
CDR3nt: TGTGCCAGCGCGCCTAGCGGGATTTTCGGCTCCTACGAGCAGTACTTC
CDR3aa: CASAPSGIFGSYEQYF

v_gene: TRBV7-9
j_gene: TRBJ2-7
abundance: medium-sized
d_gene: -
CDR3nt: TGTGCCAGCAGCTTATCGTTTGGGGGTCACGAGCAGTACTTC
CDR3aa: CASSLSFGGHEQYF

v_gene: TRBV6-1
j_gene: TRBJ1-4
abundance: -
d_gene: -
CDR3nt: TGTGCCTCGGGGCTTGGTAATGAAAAACTGTTTTTT
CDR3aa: CASGLGNEKLFF

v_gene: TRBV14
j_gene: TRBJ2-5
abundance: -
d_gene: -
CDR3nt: TGTGCCAGCAGCCAAGTAGTGGGAGAGACCCAGTACTTC
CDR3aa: CASSQVVGETQYF

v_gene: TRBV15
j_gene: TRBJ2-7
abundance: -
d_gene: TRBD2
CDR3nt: TGTGCCACTTCCTCTAGCGGGAGGGCTTACGAGCAGTACTTC
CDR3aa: CATSSSGRAYEQYF

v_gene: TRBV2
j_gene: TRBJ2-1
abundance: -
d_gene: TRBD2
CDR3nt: TGTGCCAGCAGTGATTCTAGCGGGGAATCCTACAATGAGCAGTTCTTC
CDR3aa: CASSDSSGESYNEQFF

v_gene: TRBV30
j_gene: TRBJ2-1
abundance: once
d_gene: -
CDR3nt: TGTGCCTGGAGTTTTGGTAGCGCGTACAATGAGCAGTTCTTC
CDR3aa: CAWSFGSAYNEQFF

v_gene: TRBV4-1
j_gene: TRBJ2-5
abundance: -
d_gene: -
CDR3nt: TGCGCCAGCAGCCAAGCCGGGGGCCGTGAGACCCAGTACTTC
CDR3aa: CASSQAGGRETQYF

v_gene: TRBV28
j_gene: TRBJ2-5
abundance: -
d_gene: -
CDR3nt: TGTGCCAGCAGTCCCACGAGGGGGGGGGCAGAGACCCAGTACTTC
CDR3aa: CASSPTRGGAETQYF

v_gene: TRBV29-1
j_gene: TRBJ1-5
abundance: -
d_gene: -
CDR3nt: TGCAGCGTTGAAGATCGGGGGCAGCGCAATCAGCCCCAGCATTTT
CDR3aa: CSVEDRGQRNQPQHF

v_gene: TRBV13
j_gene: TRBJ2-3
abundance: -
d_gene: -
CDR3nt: TGTGCCAGCAGCCCCAGCAGGGCCCGAACAAGCACAGATACGCAGTATTTT
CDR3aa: CASSPSRARTSTDTQYF